The 21 T cell receptor beta chains given below trace back to one sample, sequenced in a study of high-grade serous ovarian cancer treatment subgroups. Some clones are missing from TCRdb's copy, which holds only in-frame ones; the method was immunoSEQ multiplex PCR. The sample consists of 4,000 or so clones, approximately 71% of them appearing once. Tumor samples were taken before definitive surgery or chemotherapy. The sample taken for sequencing was tumor tissue. The receptors stem from a human donor with high-grade serous ovarian cancer.

This clone was seen just once. This rearrangement joins TRBV5-1 to TRBJ2-2; 16 bases are a match to TRBD2. Germline trimming cut 4 bases from V and 2 bases from J; bases unmatched to any gene: 5. The CDR3 has 18 amino acids. Germline V gene lookup returns CDR1 SGHRS and CDR2 YFSETQ. The DNA for the CDR3 is TGCGCCAGCAGCCCGGGACTAGCGGGGGGGACCAACACCGGGGAGCTGTTTTTT. Its protein product is CASSPGLAGGTNTGELFF.

The V gene is TRBV14, the J gene TRBJ1-1; D is unclear. The germline gives CDR1 SGHDN, CDR2 FVKESK. V lost 4 bases and J 4 bases, leaving 10 bases between the germline ends. The CDR3 has 13 residues. The CDR3 nucleotides are TGTGCCAGCAGCCGGTCTTATTTCACTGAAGCTTTCTTT. Residues: CASSRSYFTEAFF.

V is TRBV5-1 and J is TRBJ2-5; D is perhaps TRBD1 (6 bases). The J call may be mistaken, given a closer DNA end match to TRBJ2-7. The germline V gene has CDR1 SGHRS and CDR2 YFSETQ. The CDR3 length is 15 residues. The CDR3 here is CASSSDSPRWDEQYF. DNA for the CDR3: TGCGCCAGCAGCTCGGACAGTCCTAGGTGGGACGAGCAGTACTTC.

This clone was detected a few times. The V and J genes are TRBV2 and TRBJ1-2; 9 bases agree with TRBD1. The CDR3 is 13 amino acids. V lost 9 bases, J lost 5 bases, and 7 bases stayed unmatched. Germline loops: CDR1 SNHLY, CDR2 FYNNEI. CDR3 residues: CASTGGAGYGYTF. The CDR3 nucleotides read TGTGCCAGTACAGGGGGCGCAGGTTATGGCTACACCTTC.

The chain links TRBV6-1 to TRBJ1-2; 8 nucleotides match TRBD1. The CDR3 consists of 12 residues. Germline V lookup: CDR1 MNHNS, CDR2 SASEGT. CDR3 loop: CTCSMTGDGYTF. CDR3 sequence (DNA): TGTACCTGCTCTATGACAGGGGATGGCTACACCTTC.

The V gene is TRBV27, the J gene TRBJ2-1; a possible D gene is TRBD1 (6 bases). The ends were cut back, 1 base at V and 6 bases at J, with 7 bases in the middle. Germline V lookup: CDR1 MNHEY, CDR2 SMNVEV (reference sequence). The CDR3 has 13 residues. Here the CDR3 reads CASSLFRGNEQFF. The CDR3 bases are TGTGCCAGCAGTTTATTCAGGGGCAATGAGCAGTTCTTC.

The chain is built from TRBV7-2 and TRBJ2-1, with 14 bases aligning to TRBD2. The germline CDR1 and CDR2 sequences are SGHTA and FQGNSA. This CDR3 comprises 14 residues. V dropped 4 bases and J dropped 15; count of bases not matched to a gene: 8. CDR3 amino acids: CASSSRGTSGGRFF. The CDR3 bases are TGTGCCAGCAGCTCGAGGGGGACTAGCGGGGGACGGTTCTTC.

The chain combines TRBV13 with TRBJ1-1; weak D call: TRBD1 (6 bases). This CDR3 is 13 amino acids long. CDR1 is PRHDT and CDR2 is FYEKMQ in the germline V gene (reference sequence). V was pared by 5 bases and J by 4 bases, with 11 bases between. The chain's CDR3 is CASSPTGSTEAFF. DNA for the CDR3: TGTGCCAGCAGCCCCACAGGGTCCACTGAAGCTTTCTTT.

The chain carries TRBV4-3 and TRBJ1-1; D is ambiguous. The CDR3 totals 13 residues. V was pared by 1 base and J by 1 base, with 4 bases between. The germline V gene encodes CDR1 LGHNA and CDR2 YSLEER. This CDR3 is CASSQGQNTEAFF. The CDR3 coding sequence is TGCGCCAGCAGCCAAGGACAGAACACTGAAGCTTTCTTT.

The CDR3 DNA sequence: TGTGCCAGCAGCTTAGGGTCTGGTTATGGCTACACCTTC. It codes for CASSLGSGYGYTF. The chain uses TRBV7-3 and TRBJ1-2; no reliable D call. Germline CDR1 and CDR2: SGHTA and FQGTGA. This CDR3 comprises 13 residues. Between the trimmed V and J ends, which lost 2 bases and 5 bases, there was a span of 9 bases. Full variable domain (remainder filled in from reference TRBV7-3 and TRBJ1-2): GAGVSQTPSNKVTEKGKYVELRCDPISGHTALYWYRQSLGQGPEFLIYFQGTGAADDSGLPNDRFFAVRPEGSVSTLKIQRTERGDSAVYLCASSLGSGYGYTFGSGTRLTVV.

The V call is TRBV30, the J call TRBJ1-5, with D uncertain. V was pared by 7 bases and J by 0 bases, with 7 bases between. From germline, CDR1 is GTSNPN and CDR2 SVGIG (reference sequence). The CDR3 totals 12 residues. The CDR3 loop reads CALGSSNQPQHF. In DNA form, the CDR3 reads TGTGCCTTAGGTTCTAGCAATCAGCCCCAGCATTTT.

The J gene is TRBJ1-5, the V gene TRBV19; tentatively, D is TRBD1 (5 bases). The CDR3 runs to 13 residues. The V end lost 6 bases, the J end lost 7 bases, and 13 bases lay between the germline ends. The germline CDR1 and CDR2 sequences are LNHDA and SQIVND (reference sequence). CDR3 residues: CASSRTYLQPQHF. DNA for the CDR3: TGTGCCAGTAGCCGGACATATTTACAGCCCCAGCATTTT.

The chain employs TRBV7-2 and TRBJ1-2; D possibly corresponds to TRBD1 (6 bases). Looked up from germline, CDR1 is SGHTA and CDR2 is FQGNSA. CDR3 size: 14 residues. V lost 5 bases, J lost 2 bases, and 12 bases lay in between. CDR3 amino acids: CASSQKGGNYGYTF. CDR3 bases: TGTGCCAGCAGCCAGAAGGGGGGAAACTATGGCTACACCTTC. The complete variable domain, with remaining parts taken from reference TRBV7-2 and TRBJ1-2, reads GAGVSQSPSNKVTEKGKDVELRCDPISGHTALYWYRQSLGQGLEFLIYFQGNSAPDKSGLPSDRFSAERTGGSVSTLTIQRTQQEDSAVYLCASSQKGGNYGYTFGSGTRLTVV.

The chain recombines TRBV18 with TRBJ2-7; D call uncertain. The CDR3 sequence is 16 residues long. Germline V gene lookup returns CDR1 KGHSH and CDR2 LQKENI. The V end lost 1 base, the J end lost 3 bases, and 16 bases lay between the germline ends. The CDR3 DNA follows: TGTGCCAGCTCACCACGTGGTGTGGGATTCAACTACGAGCAGTACTTC. Its protein is CASSPRGVGFNYEQYF.

The chain joins TRBV7-9 to TRBJ1-2; 8 nucleotides agree with TRBD1. V lost 4 bases to trimming and J lost 8 bases; unmatched junction nucleotides: 15. The CDR3 has 16 residues. Germline V gene lookup returns CDR1 SEHNR and CDR2 FQNEAQ (reference sequence). The CDR3 bases are TGTGCCAGCAGCTCCAGGGGGACAGGCCGGCCCGGGGGCTACACCTTC. Its protein product is CASSSRGTGRPGGYTF. Full variable domain (remainder filled in from reference TRBV7-9 and TRBJ1-2): DTGVSQNPRHKITKRGQNVTFRCDPISEHNRLYWYRQTLGQGPEFLTYFQNEAQLEKSRLLSDRFSAERPKGSFSTLEIQRTEQGDSAMYLCASSSRGTGRPGGYTFGSGTRLTVV.

This chain joins TRBV11-3 and TRBJ2-1; D might be TRBD1 (5 bases). The CDR3 sequence is 13 residues long. Germline V gene lookup returns CDR1 SGHNT and CDR2 YENEEA. V gave up 2 bases and J gave up 12 bases, with 14 bases separating them. The DNA for the CDR3 is TGTGCCAGCAGCTTAACCCCGACAGTTGGGCAGTTCTTC. Translated, it gives CASSLTPTVGQFF. Using reference TRBV11-3 and TRBJ2-1 for the parts outside the CDR3, the full variable domain is EAGVVQSPRYKIIEKKQPVAFWCNPISGHNTLYWYLQNLGQGPELLIRYENEEAVDDSQLPKDRFSAERLKGVDSTLKIQPAELGDSAVYLCASSLTPTVGQFFGPGTRLTVL.

This clone was detected only a few times. The chain joins TRBV29-1 to TRBJ2-5; tentative D call: TRBD1 (5 bases). Trimming removed 6 bases from V and 4 bases from J, with 15 bases in between. This CDR3 is 13 amino acids long. Germline CDR1 SQVTM, CDR2 ANQGSEA. CDR3 sequence: CSVVRVVGETQYF. DNA of the CDR3: TGCAGCGTCGTCAGGGTGGTGGGAGAGACCCAGTACTTC.

By its share, this clone is large. The chain recombines TRBV7-9 with TRBJ2-5, with 9 nucleotides matching TRBD1. The CDR3 runs to 16 residues. Trimming at V came to 5 bases and at J to 5 bases, leaving 12 bases not matched to a gene. The germline V gene encodes CDR1 SEHNR and CDR2 FQNEAQ (reference sequence). CDR3 coding DNA: TGTGCCAGCAGCCGCCCACCGACAGGGGGTAGGGAGACCCAGTACTTC. Its translation is CASSRPPTGGRETQYF.

This clone was detected only a few times. The chain links TRBV6-5 to TRBJ2-7; D uncertain. This CDR3 has 14 residues. Per germline, CDR1 MNHEY and CDR2 SVGAGI. The ends were cut back, 0 bases at V and 6 bases at J, with 12 bases in the middle. CDR3 sequence (DNA): TGTGCCAGCAGTTACTCTACCCCCCCCGCCGAGCAGTACTTC. This encodes CASSYSTPPAEQYF.

The V call is TRBV11-3, the J call TRBJ1-1; tentative D call: TRBD1 (5 bases). V lost 1 base and J 11 bases, leaving 8 bases between the germline ends. The CDR3 consists of 11 residues. Germline CDR1 SGHNT, CDR2 YENEEA. The CDR3 coding sequence is TGTGCCAGCAGCTTAGGACAGTCCGCTTTCTTT. Its protein is CASSLGQSAFF.

This clone was detected only a few times. A read error may account for a junction end that differs from germline. The rearrangement joins TRBV19 to TRBJ1-2; 8 nucleotides align to TRBD1. The CDR3 contains 15 residues. Germline V gives CDR1 LNHDA, CDR2 SQIVND (reference sequence). CDR3 sequence: CANTGADQGQGRGRF. DNA of the CDR3: TGTGCCAACACCGGGGCGGACCAAGGACAGGGCAGAGGACGCTTC.